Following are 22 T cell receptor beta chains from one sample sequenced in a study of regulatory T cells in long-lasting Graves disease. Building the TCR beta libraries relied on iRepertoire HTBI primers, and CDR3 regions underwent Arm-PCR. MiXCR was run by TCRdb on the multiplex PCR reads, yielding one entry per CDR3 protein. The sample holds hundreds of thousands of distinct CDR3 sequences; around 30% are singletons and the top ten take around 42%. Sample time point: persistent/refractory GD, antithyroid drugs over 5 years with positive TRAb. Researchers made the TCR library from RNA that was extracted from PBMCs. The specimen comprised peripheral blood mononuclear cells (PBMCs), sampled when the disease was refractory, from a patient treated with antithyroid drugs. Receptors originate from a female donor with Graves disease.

CDR3 coding DNA: TGTGCCAGCAGTTCCGGAGGGGGCCCCTATAGCAATCAGCCCCAGCATTTT. It encodes CASSSGGGPYSNQPQHF. The V call is TRBV6-5, the J call TRBJ1-5; the match to TRBD1 covers 7 bases. V dropped 4 bases and J dropped 0; count of bases not matched to a gene: 9. CDR1 MNHEY and CDR2 SVGAGI come from the germline V gene. CDR3 length: 17 amino acids.

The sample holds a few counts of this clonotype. As DNA, the CDR3 is TGTGCCAGCAGCGCCCGAGGGGCGACAGGGGGCTATGGCTACACCTTC. Protein product: CASSARGATGGYGYTF. The V gene is TRBV7-8, the J gene TRBJ1-2; 9 bases map to TRBD1. This CDR3 spans 16 amino acids. J gave up 4 bases and V 5 bases, and 11 bases lay outside the gene matches. Germline CDR1 is SGHVS and CDR2 is FQNEAQ.

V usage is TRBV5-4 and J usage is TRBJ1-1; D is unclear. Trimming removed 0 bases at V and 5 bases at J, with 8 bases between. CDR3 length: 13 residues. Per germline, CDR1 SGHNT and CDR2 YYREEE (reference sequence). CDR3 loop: CASSLVGKTEAFF. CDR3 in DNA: TGTGCCAGCAGCTTGGTTGGTAAAACTGAAGCTTTCTTT.

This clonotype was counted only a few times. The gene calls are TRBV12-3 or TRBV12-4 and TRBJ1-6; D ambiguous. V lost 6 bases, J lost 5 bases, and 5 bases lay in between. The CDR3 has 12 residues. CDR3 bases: TGTGCCAGCAGGCCCAATAATTCACCCCTCCACTTT. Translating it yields CASRPNNSPLHF.

The CDR3 protein is CASRPPPGLGETQYF. The CDR3 region has the DNA TGCGCCAGCCGCCCCCCACCGGGACTAGGAGAGACCCAGTACTTC. This rearrangement joins TRBV5-1 to TRBJ2-5, with 8 bases matching TRBD2. V gave up 7 bases and J gave up 4 bases; unmatched junction bases: 12. CDR1 SGHRS and CDR2 YFSETQ come from the germline V gene. The CDR3 has 15 residues.

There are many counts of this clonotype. CDR3 sequence: CASSSGDSTEAFF. CDR3 DNA sequence: TGTGCCAGCAGCTCAGGAGACAGCACTGAAGCTTTCTTT. The chain couples TRBV28 to TRBJ1-1; weak D call: TRBD1 (5 bases). The CDR3 consists of 13 residues. Trimming cost V 6 bases and J 4 bases, with 12 bases left between them. Germline CDR1 reads MDHEN; CDR2 reads SYDVKM.

CDR3 DNA: TGTGCCAGCAGCTTGTACGTAGGGATCGATCCACCCCTCCACTTT. Protein sequence: CASSLYVGIDPPLHF. The chain is built from TRBV7-9 and TRBJ1-6; D gene unclear. This CDR3 is built from 15 residues. Germline CDR1 and CDR2: SEHNR and FQNEAQ (reference sequence). Trimming took 3 bases from V and 11 from J, leaving 17 bases between them. The entire variable domain, with the rest obtained from reference TRBV7-9 and TRBJ1-6, is as follows: DTGVSQNPRHKITKRGQNVTFRCDPISEHNRLYWYRQTLGQGPEFLTYFQNEAQLEKSRLLSDRFSAERPKGSFSTLEIQRTEQGDSAMYLCASSLYVGIDPPLHFGNGTRLTVT.

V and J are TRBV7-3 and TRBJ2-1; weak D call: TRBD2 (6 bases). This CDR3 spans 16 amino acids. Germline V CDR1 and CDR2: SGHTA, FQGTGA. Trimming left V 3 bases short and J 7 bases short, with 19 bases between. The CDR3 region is CASSFVRGSVGNEQFF. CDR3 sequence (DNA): TGTGCCAGCAGCTTCGTGCGGGGAAGCGTCGGGAATGAGCAGTTCTTC.

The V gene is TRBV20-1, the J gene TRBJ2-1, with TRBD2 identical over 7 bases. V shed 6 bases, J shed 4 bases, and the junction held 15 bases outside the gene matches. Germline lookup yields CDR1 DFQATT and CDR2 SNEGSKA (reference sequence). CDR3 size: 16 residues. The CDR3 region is CSAESVAGDPYNEQFF. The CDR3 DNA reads TGCAGTGCCGAATCGGTGGCGGGAGACCCTTACAATGAGCAGTTCTTC.

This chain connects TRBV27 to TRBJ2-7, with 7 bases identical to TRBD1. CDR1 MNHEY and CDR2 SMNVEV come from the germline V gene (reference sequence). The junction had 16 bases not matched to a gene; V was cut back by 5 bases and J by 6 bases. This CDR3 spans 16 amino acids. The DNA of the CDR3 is TGTGCCAGCAGTGGAGGTAGGGGGCCTCCCCTGGGCGAGCAGTACTTC. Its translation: CASSGGRGPPLGEQYF.

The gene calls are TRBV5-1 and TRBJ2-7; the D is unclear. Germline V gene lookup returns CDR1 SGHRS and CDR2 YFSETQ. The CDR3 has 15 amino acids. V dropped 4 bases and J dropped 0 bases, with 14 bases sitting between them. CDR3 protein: CASSAPGPSSYEQYF. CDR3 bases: TGCGCCAGCAGCGCCCCCGGGCCCAGCTCCTACGAGCAGTACTTC.

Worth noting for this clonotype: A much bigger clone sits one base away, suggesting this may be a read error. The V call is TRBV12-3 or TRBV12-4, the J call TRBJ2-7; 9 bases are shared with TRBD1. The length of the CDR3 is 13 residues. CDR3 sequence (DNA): TGTGCCAGCAGGGGACAGGGATCCTACGGGCAGTACTTC. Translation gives CASRGQGSYGQYF.

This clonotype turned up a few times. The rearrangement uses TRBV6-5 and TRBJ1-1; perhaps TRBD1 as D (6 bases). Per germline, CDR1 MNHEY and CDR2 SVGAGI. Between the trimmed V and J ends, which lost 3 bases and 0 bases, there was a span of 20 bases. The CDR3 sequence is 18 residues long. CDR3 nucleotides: TGTGCCAGCAGTTATTTCGGGGGCTTTAGTAGTATGAACACTGAAGCTTTCTTT. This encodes CASSYFGGFSSMNTEAFF.

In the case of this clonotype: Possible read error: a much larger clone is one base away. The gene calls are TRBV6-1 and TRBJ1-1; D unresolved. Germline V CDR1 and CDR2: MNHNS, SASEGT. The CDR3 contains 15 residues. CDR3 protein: CASSPRTVRNTEALF. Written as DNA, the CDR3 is TGTGCCAGCAGTCCTCGGACGGTGAGGAACACTGAAGCTCTCTTT.

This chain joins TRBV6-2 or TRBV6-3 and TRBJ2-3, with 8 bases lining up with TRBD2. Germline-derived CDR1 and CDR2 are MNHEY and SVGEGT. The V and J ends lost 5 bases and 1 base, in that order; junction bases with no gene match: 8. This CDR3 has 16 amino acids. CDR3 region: CASSERAGGRTDTQYF. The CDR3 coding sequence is TGTGCCAGCAGTGAAAGGGCGGGAGGCCGCACAGATACGCAGTATTTT.

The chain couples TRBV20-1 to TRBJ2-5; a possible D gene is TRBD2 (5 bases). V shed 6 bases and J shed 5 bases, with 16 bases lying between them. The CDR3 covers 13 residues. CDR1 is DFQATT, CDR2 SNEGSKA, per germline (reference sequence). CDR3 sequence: CSATRVAGETQYF. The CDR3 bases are TGCAGTGCAACGAGGGTGGCAGGCGAGACCCAGTACTTC.

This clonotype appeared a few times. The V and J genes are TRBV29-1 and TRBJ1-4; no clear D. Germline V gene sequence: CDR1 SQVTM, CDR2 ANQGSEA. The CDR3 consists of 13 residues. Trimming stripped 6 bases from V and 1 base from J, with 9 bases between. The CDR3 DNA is TGCAGCGTCAACACATTAACTAATGAAAAACTGTTTTTT. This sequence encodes CSVNTLTNEKLFF. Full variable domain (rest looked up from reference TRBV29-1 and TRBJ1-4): SAVISQKPSRDICQRGTSLTIQCQVDSQVTMMFWYRQQPGQSLTLIATANQGSEATYESGFVIDKFPISRPNLTFSTLTVSNMSPEDSSIYLCSVNTLTNEKLFFGSGTQLSVL.

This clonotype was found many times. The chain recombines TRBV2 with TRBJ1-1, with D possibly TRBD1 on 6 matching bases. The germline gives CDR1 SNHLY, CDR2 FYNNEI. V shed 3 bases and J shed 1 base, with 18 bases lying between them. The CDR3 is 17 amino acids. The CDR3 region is CASSEYWDRDTNTEAFF. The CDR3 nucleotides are TGTGCCAGCAGTGAGTATTGGGATCGGGACACGAACACTGAAGCTTTCTTT.

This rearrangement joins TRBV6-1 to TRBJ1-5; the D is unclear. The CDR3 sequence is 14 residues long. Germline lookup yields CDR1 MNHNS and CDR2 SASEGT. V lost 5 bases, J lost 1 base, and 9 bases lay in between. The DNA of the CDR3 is TGTGCCAGCAGTCCCTACGCGAGCAATCAGCCCCAGCATTTT. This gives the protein CASSPYASNQPQHF.

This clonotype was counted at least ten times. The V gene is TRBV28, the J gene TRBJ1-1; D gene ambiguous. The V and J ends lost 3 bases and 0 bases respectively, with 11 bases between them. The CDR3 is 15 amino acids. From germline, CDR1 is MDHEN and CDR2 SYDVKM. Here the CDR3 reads CASSFMTHMNTEAFF. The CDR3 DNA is TGTGCCAGCAGTTTTATGACACACATGAACACTGAAGCTTTCTTT.

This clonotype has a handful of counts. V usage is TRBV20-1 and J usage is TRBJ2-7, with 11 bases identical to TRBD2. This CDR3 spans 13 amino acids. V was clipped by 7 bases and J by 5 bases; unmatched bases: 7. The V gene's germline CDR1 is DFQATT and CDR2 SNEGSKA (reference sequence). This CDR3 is CSGLLAGEDEQYF. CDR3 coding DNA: TGCAGTGGCCTACTAGCGGGAGAGGACGAGCAGTACTTC.

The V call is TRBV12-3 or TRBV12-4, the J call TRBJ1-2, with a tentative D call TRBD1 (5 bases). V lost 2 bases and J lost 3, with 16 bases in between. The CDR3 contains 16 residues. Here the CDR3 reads CASSLFGGGPDYGYTF. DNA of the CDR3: TGTGCCAGCAGTTTATTTGGGGGGGGTCCCGACTATGGCTACACCTTC.